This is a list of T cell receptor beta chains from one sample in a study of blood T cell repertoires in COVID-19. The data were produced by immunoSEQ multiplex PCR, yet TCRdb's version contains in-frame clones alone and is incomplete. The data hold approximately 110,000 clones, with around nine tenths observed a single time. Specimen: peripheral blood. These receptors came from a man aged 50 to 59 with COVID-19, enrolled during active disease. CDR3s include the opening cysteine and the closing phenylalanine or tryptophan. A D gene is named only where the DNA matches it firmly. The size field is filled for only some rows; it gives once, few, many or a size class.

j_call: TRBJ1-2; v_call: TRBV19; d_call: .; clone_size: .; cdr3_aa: CASSRGFTGYGYTF; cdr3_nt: TGTGCCAGTAGCCGTGGGTTTACGGGGTATGGCTACACCTTC
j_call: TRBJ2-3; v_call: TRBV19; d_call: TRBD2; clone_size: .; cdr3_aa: CASSISSGSRTDTQYF; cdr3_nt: TGTGCCAGTAGTATTTCAAGCGGGAGTCGTACAGATACGCAGTATTTT
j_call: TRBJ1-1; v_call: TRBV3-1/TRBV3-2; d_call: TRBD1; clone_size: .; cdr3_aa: CASSLNRGPEAFF; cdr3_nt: TGTGCCAGCAGCCTGAACAGGGGGCCGGAAGCTTTCTTT
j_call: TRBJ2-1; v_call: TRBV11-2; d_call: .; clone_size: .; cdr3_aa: CASSFRLGANEQFF; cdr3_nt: TGTGCCAGCAGCTTCCGGCTAGGCGCCAATGAGCAGTTCTTC
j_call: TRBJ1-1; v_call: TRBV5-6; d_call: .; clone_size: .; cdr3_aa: CASSLPGGARTEAFF; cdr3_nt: TGTGCCAGCAGCCTGCCGGGGGGCGCGAGGACTGAAGCTTTCTTT
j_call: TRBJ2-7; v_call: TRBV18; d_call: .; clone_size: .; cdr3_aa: CASSPGGGSYEQYF; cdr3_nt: TGTGCCAGCTCACCTGGTGGCGGGTCCTACGAGCAGTACTTC
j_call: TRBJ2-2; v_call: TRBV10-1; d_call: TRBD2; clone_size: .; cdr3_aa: CASSDGRGAGELFF; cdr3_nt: TGCGCCAGCAGTGACGGACGGGGGGCCGGGGAGCTGTTTTTT
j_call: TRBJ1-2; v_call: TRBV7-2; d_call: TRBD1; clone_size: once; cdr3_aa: CASSGPGGAFGYTF; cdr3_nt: TGTGCCAGCAGCGGCCCAGGGGGCGCCTTTGGCTACACCTTC
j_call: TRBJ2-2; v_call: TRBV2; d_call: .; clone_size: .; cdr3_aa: CASRSGPITGELFF; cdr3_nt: TGTGCCAGCAGGTCAGGGCCCATCACCGGGGAGCTGTTTTTT
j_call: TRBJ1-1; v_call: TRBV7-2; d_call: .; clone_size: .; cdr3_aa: CASSLARNTEAFF; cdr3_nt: TGTGCCAGCAGCTTAGCGCGAAACACTGAAGCTTTCTTT
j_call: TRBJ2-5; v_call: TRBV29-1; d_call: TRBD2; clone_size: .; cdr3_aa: CSVLTSGIQETQYF; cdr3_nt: TGCAGCGTTTTGACTAGCGGGATCCAAGAGACCCAGTACTTC
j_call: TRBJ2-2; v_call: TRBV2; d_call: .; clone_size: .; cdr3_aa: CASKAGMGELFF; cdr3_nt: TGTGCCAGCAAAGCAGGGATGGGGGAGCTGTTTTTT
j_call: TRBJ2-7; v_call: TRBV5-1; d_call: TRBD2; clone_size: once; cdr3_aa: CASSSGTSGRFSYEQYF; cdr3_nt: TGCGCCAGCAGCTCGGGGACTAGCGGGAGATTCTCCTACGAGCAGTACTTC
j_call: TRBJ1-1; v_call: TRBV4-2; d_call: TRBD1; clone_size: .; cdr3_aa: CASSQDGTGNTEAFF; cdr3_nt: TGTGCCAGCAGCCAAGATGGGACAGGGAACACTGAAGCTTTCTTT
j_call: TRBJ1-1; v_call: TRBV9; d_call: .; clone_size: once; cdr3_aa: CASSPRLGVETEAFF; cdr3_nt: TGTGCCAGCAGCCCCCGCCTAGGGGTGGAGACTGAAGCTTTCTTT
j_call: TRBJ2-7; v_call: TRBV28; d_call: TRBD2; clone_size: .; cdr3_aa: CASRVGTSGAYEQYF; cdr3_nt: TGTGCCAGCAGAGTCGGGACTAGCGGCGCCTACGAGCAGTACTTC
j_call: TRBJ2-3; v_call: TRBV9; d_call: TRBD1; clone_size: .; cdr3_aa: CASSVFDRVGDTQYF; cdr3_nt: TGTGCCAGCAGCGTTTTTGACAGGGTGGGAGATACGCAGTATTTT